This T cell receptor (beta chain) was retrieved from a study of T cells in Graves' hyperthyroidism and ophthalmopathy. Findings of the study overall: Among clonotypes expanded in thyroid above 0.001, most were also found in blood.

Out of roughly 10 ml of fresh peripheral blood came the PBMCs. This CDR3 is built from 11 residues. Trimming took 4 bases from V and 7 from J, leaving 10 bases between them. CDR1 is SQVTM, CDR2 ANQGSEA, per germline. This clonotype was counted only a few times. Its target is unknown. Amplified regions were TCR beta CDR3 sequences from RNA transcripts. A first-round RT-PCR of the TCR CDR3 used the HTBI primer set. TCRdb re-called the multiplex PCR reads with MiXCR, one entry per CDR3 protein. The sample yields about 620,000 distinct CDR3 sequences, under 20% seen once. Sequenced sample: blood. The chain uses TRBV29-1 and TRBJ1-1, with D maybe TRBD1 (5 bases). The receptor was isolated from a woman in her 30s with Graves' hyperthyroidism. The DNA of the CDR3 is TGCAGCGTTGTGCGGGACTTTGAAGCTTTCTTT. It yields the protein CSVVRDFEAFF.